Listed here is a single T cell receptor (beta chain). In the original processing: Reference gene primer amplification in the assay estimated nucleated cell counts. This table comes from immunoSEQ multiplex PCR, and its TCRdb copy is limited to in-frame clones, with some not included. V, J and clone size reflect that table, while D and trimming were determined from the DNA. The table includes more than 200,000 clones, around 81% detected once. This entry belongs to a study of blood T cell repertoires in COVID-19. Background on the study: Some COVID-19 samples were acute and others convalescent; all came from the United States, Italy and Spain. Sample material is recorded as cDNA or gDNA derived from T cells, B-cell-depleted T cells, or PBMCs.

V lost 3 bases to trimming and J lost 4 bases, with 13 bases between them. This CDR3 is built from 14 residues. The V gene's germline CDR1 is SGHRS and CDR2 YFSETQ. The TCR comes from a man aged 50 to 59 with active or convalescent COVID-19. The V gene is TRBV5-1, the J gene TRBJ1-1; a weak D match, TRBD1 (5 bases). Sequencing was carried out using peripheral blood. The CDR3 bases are TGCGCCAGCAGCTCCCAGGGAGGTACCACTGAAGCTTTCTTT. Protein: CASSSQGGTTEAFF.